The T cell receptor (beta chain) under discussion was sequenced for a study of early T cells in non-severe SARS-CoV-2 infection. Study-level information: Unsorted whole blood bulk RNA was sequenced, with unpaired chains.

This clonotype was picked up many times. Its antigen is undetermined. CDR1 LGHDT and CDR2 YNNKEL come from the germline V gene (reference sequence). The length of the CDR3 is 15 residues. V lost 0 bases to trimming and J lost 4 bases, with 11 bases between them. The TCR library protocol attached unique molecular identifiers to the individual cDNA molecules. TCRdb reprocessed the 5' RACE reads with MiXCR, giving one entry per CDR3 protein. Altogether approximately 50,000 distinct CDR3 sequences are present, around 8% being singletons, with the ten largest covering about 4%. Study-level points and caveats: Missing private and CD4 specificities, VDJdb matching favored anti-spike CD8 responses.

J is TRBJ2-3 and V is TRBV3-1; maybe TRBD1 (6 bases). This TCR was sampled from an adult who was a healthcare worker with PCR-confirmed SARS-CoV-2 infection or an uninfected control (not recorded which). Material for sequencing was whole blood. The CDR3 DNA reads as TGTGCCAGCAGCCAAGACTGGGGGCTGGCAGATACGCAGTATTTT. Translation: CASSQDWGLADTQYF.